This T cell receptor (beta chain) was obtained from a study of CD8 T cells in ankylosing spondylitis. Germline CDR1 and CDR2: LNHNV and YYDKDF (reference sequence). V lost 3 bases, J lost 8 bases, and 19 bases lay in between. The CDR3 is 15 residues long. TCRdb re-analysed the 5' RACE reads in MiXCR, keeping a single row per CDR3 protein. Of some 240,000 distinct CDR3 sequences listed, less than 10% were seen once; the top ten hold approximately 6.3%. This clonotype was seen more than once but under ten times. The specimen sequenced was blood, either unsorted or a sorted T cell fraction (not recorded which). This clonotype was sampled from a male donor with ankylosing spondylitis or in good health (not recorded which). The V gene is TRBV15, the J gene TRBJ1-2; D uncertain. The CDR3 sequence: CATSRSQRSARGYTF. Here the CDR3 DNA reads TGTGCCACCAGCAGGTCCCAGCGGTCAGCGAGGGGCTACACCTTC.